The rows below give T cell receptor beta chains drawn from one sample of a study of blood T cells in healthy people across ages. One entry per CDR3 protein, called by TCRdb with MiXCR from the 5' RACE reads. This table holds roughly 1.6 million distinct CDR3 sequences, around 36% found once. Material for sequencing was blood. Receptor source: a woman aged 30 to 39 in good health. The CDR3 runs from the conserved cysteine through the conserved F or W. A D gene is named only where the DNA matches it firmly. Size tells how often a clone was seen (once, few, many) or the class of an expanded clone, and some rows leave it out.

>NA|TRBV28|TRBJ1-6|NA
TGTGCCAGCAGTTTCGTCAGCTTCAGGTCACCCCTCCACTTT
CASSFVSFRSPLHF
>NA|TRBV18|TRBJ2-1|TRBD2
TGTGCCAGCTCGGACAGCGGGAGAACCTACAATGAGCAGTTCTTC
CASSDSGRTYNEQFF
>few|TRBV20-1|TRBJ1-2|TRBD1
TGCAGTGCTAGAGATGTCGCAGGGGGCGTGGGGGGCTACACCTTC
CSARDVAGGVGGYTF
>NA|TRBV12-3/TRBV12-4|TRBJ2-1|NA
TGTGCCAGCAGTTTAGAGGTAGCGGTAGGCCTCGAGCAGTTCTTC
CASSLEVAVGLEQFF
>NA|TRBV27|TRBJ2-7|TRBD1
TGTGCCAGCGGGGGCCTATATGGGACAGGGCTTCGGGAGCAGTACTTC
CASGGLYGTGLREQYF
>NA|TRBV20-1|TRBJ2-5|TRBD2
TGCGGTGCTAGAGAGGGACTAGAAGGTGAGCAGTACTTC
CGAREGLEGEQYF
>few|TRBV20-1|TRBJ2-1|NA
TGCAGTGCTAGAGATACTCCTGAGCAGTTCTTC
CSARDTPEQFF
>few|TRBV15|TRBJ1-3|TRBD1
TGTGCCACCAGCTTCCTCCCCGGGACAGGGGCCCTAGGTGACTCTGGAAACACCATATATTTT
CATSFLPGTGALGDSGNTIYF
>few|TRBV30|TRBJ2-1|NA
TGTGCCTGGAGTGTTTCCTTTGTGGACAATGAGCAGTTCTTC
CAWSVSFVDNEQFF
>NA|TRBV7-9|TRBJ2-7|NA
TGTGCCAGCAGCTTAGGGGACCCCTGGAACGAGCAGTACTTC
CASSLGDPWNEQYF
>NA|TRBV7-2|TRBJ2-2|TRBD2
TGTGCCATTGGTGGCGGGGGGGCCGTCCCCGGGGAGCTGTTTTTT
CAIGGGGAVPGELFF
>NA|TRBV28|TRBJ1-5|NA
TGTGCCAGCAGCACGGGTCCGACAAGCAATCAGCCCCAGCATTTT
CASSTGPTSNQPQHF
>few|TRBV11-2|TRBJ2-1|NA
TGTGCCAGCAGCTTAGTCGGGGGAGTGGCTGAGCAGTTCTTC
CASSLVGGVAEQFF
>few|TRBV12-3/TRBV12-4|TRBJ1-2|TRBD1
TGTGCCAGCAGGGGGACAGGGTACTATGGCTACACCTTC
CASRGTGYYGYTF
>NA|TRBV20-1|TRBJ2-5|NA
TGCAGTGCTAGAGGGTTTGAGGTGGTAGGTCAAGAGACCCAGTACTTC
CSARGFEVVGQETQYF
>many|TRBV7-3|TRBJ1-2|NA
TGTGCCAGCAGTCCAGAGCCAGGAGGGTATGGCTACACCTTC
CASSPEPGGYGYTF
>many|TRBV20-1|TRBJ2-7|TRBD2
TGCAGTGCTTCCTCCGGGACTACGATCTACGAGCAGTACTTC
CSASSGTTIYEQYF
>once|TRBV28|TRBJ2-7|TRBD2
TGTGCCAGCAGGGTCGGGGAGGGCCGCTACGAGCAGTACTTC
CASRVGEGRYEQYF
>few|TRBV9|TRBJ2-5|NA
TGTGCCAGCAGCGTAGGCACTAATTTGGAGCAGTACTTC
CASSVGTNLEQYF
>many|TRBV7-6|TRBJ2-6|NA
TGTGCCAGTATGCCCGCAGGGGACTCTGGGGCCAACGTCCTGACTTTC
CASMPAGDSGANVLTF
>NA|TRBV6-6|TRBJ1-1|NA
TGTGCCAGCAGTTATCGGGCAGGTTACACTGAAGCTTTCTTT
CASSYRAGYTEAFF
>NA|TRBV7-8|TRBJ2-7|NA
TGTGCCAGCAGCTCACGATCCGACGAGCAGTACTTC
CASSSRSDEQYF
>NA|TRBV20-1|TRBJ1-1|NA
TGCAGTGCTAGGGCGAGGGCCCCCGGGGTCACTGAAGCTTTCTTT
CSARARAPGVTEAFF
>few|TRBV20-1|TRBJ2-1|NA
TGCAGTGCTAGTGGCGGTACCTCCTACAATGAGCAGTTCTTC
CSASGGTSYNEQFF
>NA|TRBV29-1|TRBJ2-1|TRBD2
TGCAGCGTTGCTGAGATTTCGGGGGGGGCTTACAATGAGCAGTTCTTC
CSVAEISGGAYNEQFF
>few|TRBV6-1|TRBJ2-1|NA
TGTGCCACCATTCGGACATCTTACAATGAGCAGTTCTTC
CATIRTSYNEQFF
>few|TRBV7-8|TRBJ1-6|TRBD1
TGTGCCAGCAGCTCCGGGGACAGTTATAATTCACCCCTCCACTTT
CASSSGDSYNSPLHF
>NA|TRBV11-2|TRBJ2-7|TRBD1
TGTGCCAGCAGCCCCATCGGGACAGCTCCCTACGAGCAGTACTTC
CASSPIGTAPYEQYF
>many|TRBV7-2|TRBJ2-3|NA
TGTGCCAGCAGCTTCGGACAAGGCACAGATACGCAGTATTTT
CASSFGQGTDTQYF
>few|TRBV3-1|TRBJ2-7|TRBD2
TGTGCCAGCAGCCAAGAGGGGACTAGCGGGCTCTACGAGCAGTACTTC
CASSQEGTSGLYEQYF
>NA|TRBV12-3/TRBV12-4|TRBJ1-6|TRBD1
TGTGCCAGCAGCCATGACAGGGACTATAATTCACCCCTCCACTTT
CASSHDRDYNSPLHF
>NA|TRBV20-1|TRBJ2-3|NA
TGCAGTGCTCCTTACTTACCAAGGGATACGCAGTATTTT
CSAPYLPRDTQYF
>once|TRBV6-1|TRBJ1-2|NA
TGTGCCAGCAGTGAAGTGGGTACAGGGTATTTCAACTATGGCTACACCTTC
CASSEVGTGYFNYGYTF
>few|TRBV5-6|TRBJ2-7|NA
TGTGCCAGCAGCTCGAACCTTAGGAGCACCTCCTACGAGCAGTACTTC
CASSSNLRSTSYEQYF
>NA|TRBV9|TRBJ2-1|TRBD2
TGTGCCAGCAGCTCCGGGAGCGGGGGTTACAATGAGCAGTTCTTC
CASSSGSGGYNEQFF
>NA|TRBV5-1|TRBJ2-3|NA
TGCGCCAGCAGCTTGGGGGTAGCCGGAGAGGTAGATACGCAGTATTTT
CASSLGVAGEVDTQYF
>few|TRBV3-1|TRBJ2-7|NA
TGTGCCTCAGCTGGACCCTTCTCCTACGAGCAGTACTTC
CASAGPFSYEQYF
>NA|TRBV28|TRBJ2-7|NA
TGTGCCAGCAGTTTAGAGGGCTCGTCCTGCGAGCAGTACTTC
CASSLEGSSCEQYF
>NA|TRBV7-9|TRBJ1-2|NA
TGTGCCAGCAGCTTCCCTTTGGCACCAAACTATGGCTACACCTTC
CASSFPLAPNYGYTF
>few|TRBV2|TRBJ2-5|TRBD1
TGTGCCAGCACCCCGGGACAGGGGGCGGAGACCCAGTACTTC
CASTPGQGAETQYF
>NA|TRBV20-1|TRBJ2-5|TRBD2
TGCAGTGCTAGAGCAGCCAGCGGGGGCCAAGAGACCCAGTACTTC
CSARAASGGQETQYF
>NA|TRBV10-3|TRBJ1-2|NA
TGTGCCAGCCAGGATTCCGCCCTCTATGGCTACACCTTC
CASQDSALYGYTF
>NA|TRBV20-1|TRBJ2-7|TRBD2
TGCAGTGCTAGAGTCCCCCCGACTAGCGGGCGACACGAGCAGTACTTC
CSARVPPTSGRHEQYF
>NA|TRBV29-1|TRBJ2-1|TRBD2
TGCAGCGTTGAACAGGGGACTAGCGGGGACAATGAGCAGTTCTTC
CSVEQGTSGDNEQFF
>NA|TRBV20-1|TRBJ2-5|NA
TGCAGTGCCAATGACAGGCAAGAGACCCAGTACTTC
CSANDRQETQYF
>NA|TRBV5-6|TRBJ1-2|NA
TGTGCCAGCAGCTTGGGTGTGAGGGGTGACTATGGCTACACCTTC
CASSLGVRGDYGYTF
>few|TRBV20-1|TRBJ2-7|NA
TGCAGTGCTAGAAGAGATCAGGGCTCCTACGAGCAGTACTTC
CSARRDQGSYEQYF
>NA|TRBV5-1|TRBJ2-5|TRBD2
TGCGCCGGCAGCTTGGTTCCGACTAGCGGAGAGACCCAGTACTTC
CAGSLVPTSGETQYF
>few|TRBV11-2|TRBJ2-1|NA
TGTGCCAGCAGCTTAGATCAGGGGGGGTACAATGAGCAGTTCTTC
CASSLDQGGYNEQFF
>NA|TRBV3-1|TRBJ2-7|NA
TGTGCCAGCAGCCAACGGTGGGACACCTCCTACGAGCAGTACTTC
CASSQRWDTSYEQYF
>NA|TRBV20-1|TRBJ1-1|NA
TGCAGTGCTAGCACCAGGACTCTGAACACTGAAGCTTTCTTT
CSASTRTLNTEAFF
>NA|TRBV12-3/TRBV12-4|TRBJ2-1|NA
TGTGCCAGCAGTTTAGGGCCATCGACGTCACACAATGAGCAGTTCTTC
CASSLGPSTSHNEQFF
>NA|TRBV7-9|TRBJ2-1|TRBD2
TGTGCCAGCAGCTCCGCTAGCGGGGGGAAGCTCAATGAGCAGTTCTTC
CASSSASGGKLNEQFF
>NA|TRBV6-2/TRBV6-3|TRBJ1-2|TRBD1
TGTGCCAGCAGTTACTCCACGAGGGGGCTCTCGGACGGCTACACCTTC
CASSYSTRGLSDGYTF
>few|TRBV4-1|TRBJ2-7|TRBD1
TGCGCCAGCAGCCAAGTAGGGACAGTGGACGAGCAGTACTTC
CASSQVGTVDEQYF
>once|TRBV7-2|TRBJ1-2|NA
TGTGCCACCCGAGGGGCGGGCTATGGCTACACCTTC
CATRGAGYGYTF
>NA|TRBV5-1|TRBJ2-1|TRBD2
TGCGCCAGCAGCGATACTAGCGGGACGGATGAGCAGTTCTTC
CASSDTSGTDEQFF
>NA|TRBV3-1|TRBJ2-3|NA
TGTGCCAGCAGCCGGGACTCCCCCCGGGATACGCAGTATTTT
CASSRDSPRDTQYF
>NA|TRBV28|TRBJ2-6|NA
TGTGCCAGCAACTTTTTCCCGGCCCGTTCTGGGGCCAACGTCCTGACTTTC
CASNFFPARSGANVLTF